One sample yielded the 17 T cell receptor beta chains listed below, sequenced in a study of blood T cell repertoires in COVID-19 (TCRdb year 2020). Receptors were amplified or captured by the immunoSEQ multiplex PCR assay. This immuneACCESS table, as held by TCRdb, lists in-frame sequences with V and J called but not all clones. Of the missing ones, under half trace to an unresolved V gene in checked studies; the others have no known cause. Within this sample are 300,000 to 350,000 clones, with 80% to 90% of them counted one time only. Clones ranked in the top ten supply approximately 4.6% of the sample. Sequencing was carried out using PBMCs or T cells enriched from blood (not recorded which). These receptors were collected from a woman aged 40-49 years with acute COVID-19.

CDR3 in amino acids: CASSLRGGNRDGYTF. In DNA form, the CDR3 reads TGTGCCAGTAGCCTTAGAGGAGGGAATAGGGATGGCTACACCTTC. The rearrangement links TRBV19 to TRBJ1-2; D gene unclear. Germline V CDR1 and CDR2: LNHDA, SQIVND (reference sequence). This CDR3 is 15 amino acids long. Trimming pared 6 bases from V and 6 bases from J, leaving 20 bases between.

The J gene is TRBJ2-7, the V gene TRBV28; 13 nucleotides align to TRBD2. Germline V gives CDR1 MDHEN, CDR2 SYDVKM. The V gene end was trimmed by 6 bases and the J gene end by 2 bases; junction bases not matched to a gene: 13. This CDR3 is 18 amino acids long. CDR3 protein: CASRSTKLTSGRAYEQYF. In nucleotides, the CDR3 is TGTGCCAGCAGATCTACGAAACTAACTAGCGGGAGGGCCTACGAGCAGTACTTC.

The J gene is TRBJ2-1, the V gene TRBV4-3; 7 bases map to TRBD2. Germline loops: CDR1 LGHNA, CDR2 YSLEER. The V gene end was trimmed by 1 base and the J gene end by 2 bases; junction bases not matched to a gene: 2. CDR3 length: 15 amino acids. The CDR3 bases are TGCGCCAGCAGCCAAGGGGGGGGTCCCTACAATGAGCAGTTCTTC. Residues: CASSQGGGPYNEQFF.

V usage is TRBV19 and J usage is TRBJ2-7, with D possibly being TRBD1 (6 bases). The germline V gene has CDR1 LNHDA and CDR2 SQIVND (reference sequence). With 2 bases removed from V and 5 bases from J, the gap between germline ends came to 16 bases. This CDR3 spans 15 amino acids. CDR3 amino acids: CASSISGYREDEQYF. In nucleotides, the CDR3 is TGTGCCAGTAGTATATCGGGGTACAGGGAAGACGAGCAGTACTTC.

This clone appeared a few times. The V and J genes are TRBV5-1 and TRBJ1-1; TRBD1 matches at 9 bases. The germline CDR1 and CDR2 sequences are SGHRS and YFSETQ. This CDR3 region has 14 residues. Trimming removed 1 base from V and 4 bases from J; junction bases left unmatched: 2. The CDR3 sequence: CASSLTGGGTEAFF. The DNA for the CDR3 is TGCGCCAGCAGCTTGACAGGGGGCGGCACTGAAGCTTTCTTT. Variable domain in full (rest from reference TRBV5-1 and TRBJ1-1): KAGVTQTPRYLIKTRGQQVTLSCSPISGHRSVSWYQQTPGQGLQFLFEYFSETQRNKGNFPGRFSGRQFSNSRSEMNVSTLELGDSALYLCASSLTGGGTEAFFGQGTRLTVV.

CDR3 in DNA: TGTGCCCCCGGGGGAACAGGCATCTTTTTACAAGATACGCAGTATTTT. It encodes CAPGGTGIFLQDTQYF. This rearrangement joins TRBV14 to TRBJ2-3; a possible D gene is TRBD2 (6 bases). Trimming took 11 bases from V and 5 from J, leaving 26 bases between them. CDR1 is SGHDN, CDR2 FVKESK, per germline. This CDR3 spans 16 amino acids.

The CDR3 sequence is CASSYSTLGRSYEQYF. As DNA, the CDR3 is TGTGCCAGCAGTTACTCGACTTTGGGGCGCTCCTACGAGCAGTACTTC. V is TRBV6-5 and J is TRBJ2-7; TRBD1 might be the D (5 bases). The ends were cut back, 0 bases at V and 0 bases at J, with 12 bases in the middle. Germline V lookup: CDR1 MNHEY, CDR2 SVGAGI. The CDR3 length is 16 residues.

This sequence joins TRBV9 and TRBJ2-3, with 10 bases aligning to TRBD2. CDR1 and CDR2 (germline): SGDLS, YYNGEE. The CDR3 runs to 14 residues. V shed 3 bases, J shed 6 bases, and the junction held 4 bases outside the gene matches. As DNA, the CDR3 is TGTGCCAGCAGCGATCAGCGGGAGGGGGATACGCAGTATTTT. Translation: CASSDQREGDTQYF. The full variable domain, with the rest looked up from reference TRBV9 and TRBJ2-3, is DSGVTQTPKHLITATGQRVTLRCSPRSGDLSVYWYQQSLDQGLQFLIQYYNGEERAKGNILERFSAQQFPDLHSELNLSSLELGDSALYFCASSDQREGDTQYFGPGTRLTVL.

The chain couples TRBV28 to TRBJ2-7, with D unclear. The CDR3 loop spans 14 amino acids. Germline CDR1 reads MDHEN; CDR2 reads SYDVKM. Trimming cost V 7 bases and J 1 base, with 14 bases left between them. DNA for the CDR3: TGTGCCAGCACCCAGGCCAGGCAATCCTACGAGCAGTACTTC. As protein: CASTQARQSYEQYF.

This clone was observed once. J is TRBJ1-6 and V is TRBV18; possible D gene TRBD1, 5 bases. V dropped 2 bases and J dropped 0 bases, with 14 bases sitting between them. CDR1 and CDR2 (germline): KGHSH, LQKENI. This CDR3 comprises 18 residues. CDR3 nucleotides: TGTGCCAGCTCACCATTTGTATCGGACAACTCCTATAATTCACCCCTCCACTTT. Its translation: CASSPFVSDNSYNSPLHF.

The rearrangement joins TRBV27 to TRBJ1-4, with 8 bases identical to TRBD1. Germline-derived CDR1 and CDR2 are MNHEY and SMNVEV (reference sequence). The CDR3 is made up of 16 amino acids. V was clipped by 4 bases and J by 8 bases; unmatched bases: 12. The CDR3 reads CASSSLLGQGTEKLFF. CDR3 bases: TGTGCCAGCAGTTCCTTACTTGGACAGGGAACCGAAAAACTGTTTTTT. The variable domain in full, completed from reference TRBV27 and TRBJ1-4, reads EAQVTQNPRYLITVTGKKLTVTCSQNMNHEYMSWYRQDPGLGLRQIYYSMNVEVTDKGDVPEGYKVSRKEKRNFPLILESPSPNQTSLYFCASSSLLGQGTEKLFFGSGTQLSVL.

The J gene is TRBJ2-7, the V gene TRBV28; D gene uncertain. This CDR3 region has 14 residues. V lost 3 bases, J lost 4 bases, and 13 bases lay in between. Germline V gene lookup returns CDR1 MDHEN and CDR2 SYDVKM. The CDR3, as DNA: TGTGCCAGCAGTTTCAGTTCTCCAATTTACGAGCAGTACTTC. It codes for CASSFSSPIYEQYF.

J is TRBJ1-5 and V is TRBV6-5; D perhaps matches TRBD1 (6 bases). V gave up 7 bases and J gave up 3 bases, with 10 bases separating them. Per germline, CDR1 MNHEY and CDR2 SVGAGI. The CDR3 consists of 13 residues. CDR3 DNA: TGTGCCAGCACGGTGGGGGCCAATCAGCCCCAGCATTTT. Protein: CASTVGANQPQHF.

CDR3 sequence reads: CAISDVPTFGGTEAFF. DNA of the CDR3: TGTGCCATCAGTGATGTCCCAACGTTCGGCGGCACTGAAGCTTTCTTT. This chain joins TRBV10-3 and TRBJ1-1; D call uncertain. The V end was cut by 3 bases, the J end by 4 bases, with 18 bases between. Germline V CDR1 and CDR2: ENHRY, SYGVKD. This CDR3 region has 16 residues.

This chain joins TRBV5-1 and TRBJ2-6, with D perhaps matching TRBD2 (6 bases). This CDR3 contains 17 residues. V lost 3 bases, J lost 0 bases, and 13 bases lay in between. The V gene's germline CDR1 is SGHRS and CDR2 YFSETQ. For the CDR3, the DNA is TGCGCCAGCAGCTCGGCGGGACCGGGCTCTGGGGCCAACGTCCTGACTTTC. It yields the protein CASSSAGPGSGANVLTF.

V usage is TRBV5-4 and J usage is TRBJ2-1; 7 nucleotides match TRBD2. This CDR3 has 13 residues. In germline, CDR1 is SGHNT, CDR2 YYREEE (reference sequence). The junction had 11 bases not matched to a gene; V was cut back by 2 bases and J by 15 bases. The CDR3: CASSLTSESGGFF. DNA for the CDR3: TGTGCCAGCAGCTTAACTAGCGAATCCGGGGGGTTCTTC.

This chain joins TRBV29-1 and TRBJ2-3, with 12 bases identical to TRBD1. The CDR3 is 17 residues long. The V gene end was trimmed by 2 bases and the J gene end by 2 bases; junction bases not matched to a gene: 8. CDR1 SQVTM and CDR2 ANQGSEA come from the germline V gene. This CDR3 is CSVELGDRGLFTDTQYF. For the CDR3, the DNA is TGCAGCGTTGAATTGGGGGACAGGGGGCTTTTCACAGATACGCAGTATTTT.